This paragraph covers one TCR beta chain sequence. Unique molecular identifiers were built into the TCRbeta library. TCRdb used MiXCR to reprocess the PCR reads, holding one entry per CDR3 protein. The repertoire holds 450,000 to 600,000 distinct CDR3 sequences, with less than 35% as singletons. The sample originates from a study of T-cell reconstitution after alpha-beta-depleted transplantation in children. V lost 5 bases and J 0 bases, leaving 11 bases between the germline ends. There are 14 residues in the CDR3. Germline CDR1 SGHVS, CDR2 FNYEAQ. The source material was PBMCs from the stem cell graft donor, sampled from the stem cell graft. The chain couples TRBV7-6 to TRBJ2-7; possibly TRBD1 or TRBD2 for D (5 bases each). The clonotype was recovered from a human donor who donated a stem cell graft to a child with aplastic anemia. The chain's CDR3 is CASSVGPISYEQYF. CDR3 bases: TGTGCCAGCAGCGTGGGACCGATCTCCTACGAGCAGTACTTC.